The TCR beta chain under discussion was sequenced for a study of blood T cell repertoires in COVID-19. Across the whole study: PBMCs, B-cell-depleted T cells, or T cells were the source of the cDNA or gDNA that made up the material.

This clone appeared a single time. Germline-derived CDR1 and CDR2 are SGHRS and YFSETQ. Trimming took 0 bases from V and 7 from J, leaving 8 bases between them. The CDR3 has 14 amino acids. In the original processing: Amplification with reference gene primers provided the estimates of nucleated cell counts. Method: immunoSEQ multiplex PCR; TCRdb's copy keeps in-frame clones and lacks some. That table supplies the V and J calls and clone size; D and trimming were determined from the DNA. The sample lists approximately 38,000 clones; approximately 86% were seen once. Specimen: peripheral blood. The TCR was taken from a woman in her seventies with active COVID-19. The chain recombines TRBV5-1 with TRBJ1-6; D uncertain. The CDR3 region is CASSLVGPNSPLHF. The DNA for the CDR3 is TGCGCCAGCAGCTTGGTTGGCCCGAATTCACCCCTCCACTTT.